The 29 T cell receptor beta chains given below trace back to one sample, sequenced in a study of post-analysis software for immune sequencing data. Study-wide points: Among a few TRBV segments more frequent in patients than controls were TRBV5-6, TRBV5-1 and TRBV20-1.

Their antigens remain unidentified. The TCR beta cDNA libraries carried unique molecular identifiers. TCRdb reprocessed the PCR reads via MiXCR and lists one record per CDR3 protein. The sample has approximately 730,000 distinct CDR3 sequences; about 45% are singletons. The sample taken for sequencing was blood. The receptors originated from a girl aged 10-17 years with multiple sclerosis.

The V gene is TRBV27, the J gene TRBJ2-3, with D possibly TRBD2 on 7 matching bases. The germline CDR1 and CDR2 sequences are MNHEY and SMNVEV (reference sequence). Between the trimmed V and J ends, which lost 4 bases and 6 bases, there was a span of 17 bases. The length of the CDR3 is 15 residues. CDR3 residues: CASSSPGEGRDTQYF. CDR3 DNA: TGTGCCAGCAGTTCTCCAGGGGAGGGTAGGGATACGCAGTATTTT.

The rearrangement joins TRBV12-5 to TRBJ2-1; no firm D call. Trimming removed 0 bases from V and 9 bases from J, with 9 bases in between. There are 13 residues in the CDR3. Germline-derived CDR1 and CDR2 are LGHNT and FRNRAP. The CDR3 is CASGLVRDAEQFF. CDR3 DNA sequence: TGTGCTAGTGGTTTGGTACGTGATGCTGAGCAGTTCTTC.

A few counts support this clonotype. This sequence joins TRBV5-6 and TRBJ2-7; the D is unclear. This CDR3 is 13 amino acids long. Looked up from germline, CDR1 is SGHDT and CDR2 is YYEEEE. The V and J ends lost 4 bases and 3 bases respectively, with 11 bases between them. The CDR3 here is CASSNGFDYEQYF. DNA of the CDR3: TGTGCCAGCAGCAACGGTTTTGACTACGAGCAGTACTTC.

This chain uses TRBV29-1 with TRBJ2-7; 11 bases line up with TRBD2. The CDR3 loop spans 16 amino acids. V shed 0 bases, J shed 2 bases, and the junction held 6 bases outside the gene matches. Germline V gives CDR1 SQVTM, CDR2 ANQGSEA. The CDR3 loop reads CSVEEGRLAGPYEQYF. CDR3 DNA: TGCAGCGTTGAAGAGGGGCGACTAGCGGGACCCTACGAGCAGTACTTC.

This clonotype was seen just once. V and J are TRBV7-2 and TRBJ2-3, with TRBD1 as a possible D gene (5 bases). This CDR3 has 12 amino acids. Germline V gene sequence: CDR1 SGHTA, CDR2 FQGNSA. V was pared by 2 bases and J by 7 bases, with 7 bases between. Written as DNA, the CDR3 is TGTGCCAGCAGCTTAAACAGGAATACGCAGTATTTT. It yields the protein CASSLNRNTQYF.

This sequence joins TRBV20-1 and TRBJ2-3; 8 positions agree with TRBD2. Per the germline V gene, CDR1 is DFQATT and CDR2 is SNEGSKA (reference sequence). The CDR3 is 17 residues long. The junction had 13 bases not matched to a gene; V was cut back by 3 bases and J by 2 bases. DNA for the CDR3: TGCAGTGCTAGGTTCGGGGGGGGAGCACCGAACACAGATACGCAGTATTTT. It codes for CSARFGGGAPNTDTQYF.

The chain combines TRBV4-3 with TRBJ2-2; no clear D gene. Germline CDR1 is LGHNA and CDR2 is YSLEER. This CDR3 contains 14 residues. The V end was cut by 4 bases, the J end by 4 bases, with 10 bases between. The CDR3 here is CASSPQWGTGELFF. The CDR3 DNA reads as TGCGCCAGCAGCCCCCAGTGGGGCACCGGGGAGCTGTTTTTT.

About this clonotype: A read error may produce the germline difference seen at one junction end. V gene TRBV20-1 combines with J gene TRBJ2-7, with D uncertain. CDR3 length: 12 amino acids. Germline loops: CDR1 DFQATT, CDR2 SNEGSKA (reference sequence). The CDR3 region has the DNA TGTACGATAGAATTTTACTCCTACGAGCAGTACTTC. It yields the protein CTIEFYSYEQYF.

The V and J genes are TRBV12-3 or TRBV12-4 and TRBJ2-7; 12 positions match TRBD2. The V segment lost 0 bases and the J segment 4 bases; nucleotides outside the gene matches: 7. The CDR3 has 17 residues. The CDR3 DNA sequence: TGTGCCAGCAGTTTAGCGCGCGGACTAGCGGGACAATACGAGCAGTACTTC. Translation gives CASSLARGLAGQYEQYF.

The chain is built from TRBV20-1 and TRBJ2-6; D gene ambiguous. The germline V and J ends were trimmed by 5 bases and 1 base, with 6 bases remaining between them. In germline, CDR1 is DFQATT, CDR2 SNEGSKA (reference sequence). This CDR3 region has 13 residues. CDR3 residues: CSAGQSGANVLTF. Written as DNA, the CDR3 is TGCAGTGCTGGTCAATCTGGGGCCAACGTCCTGACTTTC.

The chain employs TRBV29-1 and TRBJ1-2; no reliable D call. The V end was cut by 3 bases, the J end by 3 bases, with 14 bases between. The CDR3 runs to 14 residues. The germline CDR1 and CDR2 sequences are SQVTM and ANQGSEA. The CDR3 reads CSVESSPGDYGYTF. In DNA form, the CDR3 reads TGCAGCGTTGAGAGCAGTCCCGGGGACTATGGCTACACCTTC.

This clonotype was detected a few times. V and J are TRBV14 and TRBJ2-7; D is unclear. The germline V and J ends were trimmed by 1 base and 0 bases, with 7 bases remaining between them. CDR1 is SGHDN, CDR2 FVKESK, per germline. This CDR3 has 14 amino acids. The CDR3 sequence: CASSQAGSSYEQYF. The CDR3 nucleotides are TGTGCCAGCAGCCAAGCGGGCAGCTCCTACGAGCAGTACTTC.

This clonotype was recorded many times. The CDR3 nucleotides are TGTGCCAGCAGCACCGATCGGGACAGGGGCTACGAGCAGTACTTC. This sequence encodes CASSTDRDRGYEQYF. The V call is TRBV27, the J call TRBJ2-7, with 10 bases lining up with TRBD1. With 6 bases clipped from V and 3 bases from J, the junction kept 8 bases outside the gene matches. The CDR3 sequence is 15 residues long. Germline V gene data show CDR1 as MNHEY and CDR2 as SMNVEV (reference sequence).

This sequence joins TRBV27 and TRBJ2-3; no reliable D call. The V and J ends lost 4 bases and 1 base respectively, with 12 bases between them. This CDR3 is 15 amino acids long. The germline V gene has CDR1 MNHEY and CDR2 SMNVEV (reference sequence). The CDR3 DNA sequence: TGTGCCAGCAGTTCACGACCCGTAGGCACAGATACGCAGTATTTT. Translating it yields CASSSRPVGTDTQYF.

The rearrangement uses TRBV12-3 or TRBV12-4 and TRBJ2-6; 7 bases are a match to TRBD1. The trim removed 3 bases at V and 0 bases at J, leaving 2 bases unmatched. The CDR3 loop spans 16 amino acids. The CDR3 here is CASSLDRFSGANVLTF. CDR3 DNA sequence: TGTGCCAGCAGTTTGGACAGGTTCTCTGGGGCCAACGTCCTGACTTTC.

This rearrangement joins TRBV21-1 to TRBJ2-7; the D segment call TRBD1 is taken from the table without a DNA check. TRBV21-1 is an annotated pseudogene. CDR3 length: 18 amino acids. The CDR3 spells CASSSPSPGRSPDYEQYF. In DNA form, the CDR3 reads TGTGCCAGCAGCTCCCCTTCTCCCGGCAGAAGTCCAGACTACGAGCAGTACTTC.

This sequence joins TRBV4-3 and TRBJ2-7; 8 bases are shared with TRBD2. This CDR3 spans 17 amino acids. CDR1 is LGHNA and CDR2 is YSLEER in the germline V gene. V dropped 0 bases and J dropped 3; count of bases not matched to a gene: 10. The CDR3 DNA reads TGCGCCAGCAGCCAAGATCGGAGCGGGAGAGGGGGCTACGAGCAGTACTTC. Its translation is CASSQDRSGRGGYEQYF.

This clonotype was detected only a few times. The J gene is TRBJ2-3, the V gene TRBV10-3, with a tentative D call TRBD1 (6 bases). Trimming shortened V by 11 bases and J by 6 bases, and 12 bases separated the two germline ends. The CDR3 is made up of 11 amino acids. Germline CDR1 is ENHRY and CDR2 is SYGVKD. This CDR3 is CAASQGDTQYF. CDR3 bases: TGTGCCGCCTCCCAGGGGGATACGCAGTATTTT.

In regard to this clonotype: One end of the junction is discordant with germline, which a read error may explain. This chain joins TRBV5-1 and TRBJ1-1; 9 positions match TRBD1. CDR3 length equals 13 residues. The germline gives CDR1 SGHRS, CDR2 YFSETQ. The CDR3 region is CASSSGQGTEAFF. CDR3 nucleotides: TGTGCCAGCAGTTCGGGACAGGGCACTGAAGCTTTCTTT.

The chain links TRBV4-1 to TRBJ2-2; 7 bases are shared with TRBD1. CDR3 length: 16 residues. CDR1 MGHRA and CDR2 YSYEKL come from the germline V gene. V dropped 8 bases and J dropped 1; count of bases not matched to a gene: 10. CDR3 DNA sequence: TGCGCCAGCGGACGAGGGGGCGTTGGGAACACCGGGGAGCTGTTTTTT. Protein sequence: CASGRGGVGNTGELFF.

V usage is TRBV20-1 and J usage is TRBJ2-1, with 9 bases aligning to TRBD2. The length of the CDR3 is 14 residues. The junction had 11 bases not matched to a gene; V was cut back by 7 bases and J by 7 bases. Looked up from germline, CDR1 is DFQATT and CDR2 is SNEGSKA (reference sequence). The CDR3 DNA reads TGCAGTGTAGAGGGACTAGCCGGGTGGAATGAGCAGTTCTTC. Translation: CSVEGLAGWNEQFF.

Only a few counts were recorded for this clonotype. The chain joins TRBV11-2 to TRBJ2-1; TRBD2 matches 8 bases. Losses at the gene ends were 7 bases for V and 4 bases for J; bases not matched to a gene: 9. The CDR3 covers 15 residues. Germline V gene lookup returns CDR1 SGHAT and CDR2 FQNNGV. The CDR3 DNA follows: TGTGCCAGCACCACCACTAGCGGTGAATACAATGAGCAGTTCTTC. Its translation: CASTTTSGEYNEQFF.

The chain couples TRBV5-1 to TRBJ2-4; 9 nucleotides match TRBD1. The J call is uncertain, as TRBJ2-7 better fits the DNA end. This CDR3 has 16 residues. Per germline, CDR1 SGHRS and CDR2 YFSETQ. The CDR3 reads CASSRGQGQLSYEQYF. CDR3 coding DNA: TGCGCCAGCAGCCGCGGACAGGGGCAACTATCCTACGAGCAGTACTTC.

The CDR3 DNA follows: TGCAGTGCTACGATCGGGACTAGCTACCCAAACAATGAGCAGTTCTTC. It specifies CSATIGTSYPNNEQFF. The chain uses TRBV20-1 and TRBJ2-1, with 9 bases aligning to TRBD2. V lost 4 bases and J lost 5; bases outside the gene matches: 12. This CDR3 is built from 16 residues. CDR1 is DFQATT and CDR2 is SNEGSKA in the germline V gene (reference sequence).

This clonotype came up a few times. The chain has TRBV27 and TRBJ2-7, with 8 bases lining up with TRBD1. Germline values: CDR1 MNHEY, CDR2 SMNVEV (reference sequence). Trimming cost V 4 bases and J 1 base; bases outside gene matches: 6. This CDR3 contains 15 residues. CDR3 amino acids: CASSSDRGSSYEQYF. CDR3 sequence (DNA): TGTGCCAGCAGTTCCGACAGGGGATCGTCCTACGAGCAGTACTTC.

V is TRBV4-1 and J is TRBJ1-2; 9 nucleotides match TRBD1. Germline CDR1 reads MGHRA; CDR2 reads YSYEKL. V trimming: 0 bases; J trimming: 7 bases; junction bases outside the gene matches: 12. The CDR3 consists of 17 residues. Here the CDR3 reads CASSQEPGDRDPRGYTF. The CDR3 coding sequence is TGCGCCAGCAGCCAAGAACCCGGGGACAGGGACCCTCGTGGCTACACCTTC.

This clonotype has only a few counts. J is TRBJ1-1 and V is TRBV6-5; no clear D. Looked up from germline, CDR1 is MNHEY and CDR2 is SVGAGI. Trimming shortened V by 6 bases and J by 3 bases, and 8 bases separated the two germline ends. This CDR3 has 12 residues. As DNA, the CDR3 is TGTGCCAGCAGGGGCAGACACACTGAAGCTTTCTTT. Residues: CASRGRHTEAFF.

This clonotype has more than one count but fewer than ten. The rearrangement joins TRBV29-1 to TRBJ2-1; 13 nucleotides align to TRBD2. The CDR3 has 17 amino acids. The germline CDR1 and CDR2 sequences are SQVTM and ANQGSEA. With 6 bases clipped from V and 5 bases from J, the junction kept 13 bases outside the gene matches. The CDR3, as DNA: TGCAGCGTACAAGGGACTAGCGGGATGGTCGTCAACAATGAGCAGTTCTTC. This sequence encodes CSVQGTSGMVVNNEQFF.

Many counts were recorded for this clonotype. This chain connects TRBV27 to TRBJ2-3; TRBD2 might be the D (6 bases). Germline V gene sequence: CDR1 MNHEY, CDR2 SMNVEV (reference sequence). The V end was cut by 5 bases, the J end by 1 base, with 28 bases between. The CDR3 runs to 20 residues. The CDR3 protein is CASSQNLVRDEFLGTDTQYF. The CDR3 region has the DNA TGTGCCAGCAGTCAAAACCTTGTGCGGGACGAGTTCTTGGGCACAGATACGCAGTATTTT.